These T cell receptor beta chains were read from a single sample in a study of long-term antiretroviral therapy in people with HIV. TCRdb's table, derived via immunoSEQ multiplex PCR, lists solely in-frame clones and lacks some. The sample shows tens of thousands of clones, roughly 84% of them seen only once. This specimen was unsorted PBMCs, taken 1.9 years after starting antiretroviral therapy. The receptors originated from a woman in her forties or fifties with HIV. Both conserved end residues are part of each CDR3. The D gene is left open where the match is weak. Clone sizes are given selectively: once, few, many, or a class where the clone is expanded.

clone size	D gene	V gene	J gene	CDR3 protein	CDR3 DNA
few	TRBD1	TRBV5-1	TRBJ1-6	CASSLQGNSPLHF	TGCGCCAGCAGCTTACAGGGGAATTCACCCCTCCACTTT
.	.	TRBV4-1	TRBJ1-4	CASSLTGNEKLFF	TGCGCCAGCAGCCTTACGGGGAATGAAAAACTGTTTTTT
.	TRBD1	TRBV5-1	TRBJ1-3	CASSSGQGDDTIYF	TGCGCCAGCAGTTCGGGACAGGGGGATGACACCATATATTTT
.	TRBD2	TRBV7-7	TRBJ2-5	CASSLESSGGAGETQYF	TGTGCCAGCAGCTTAGAAAGTAGCGGGGGGGCAGGGGAGACCCAGTACTTC
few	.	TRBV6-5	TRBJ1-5	CASSRQSNQPQHF	TGTGCCAGCAGTCGACAGAGCAATCAGCCCCAGCATTTT
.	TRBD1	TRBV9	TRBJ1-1	CASSARDRDTEAFF	TGTGCCAGCAGCGCACGGGACAGAGACACTGAAGCTTTCTTT
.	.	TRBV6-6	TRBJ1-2	CASSRDTTDGYTF	TGTGCCAGCAGTCGGGACACCACGGACGGCTACACCTTC
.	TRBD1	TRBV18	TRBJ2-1	CASSPYGTEYNEQFF	TGTGCCAGCTCACCCTACGGGACAGAGTACAATGAGCAGTTCTTC
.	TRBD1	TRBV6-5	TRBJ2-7	CASRRQGNPYEQYF	TGTGCCAGCAGGCGACAGGGGAACCCTTACGAGCAGTACTTC
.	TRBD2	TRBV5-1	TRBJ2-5	CASSLSGGGEYQETQYF	TGCGCCAGCAGCCTGAGTGGCGGGGGGGAGTACCAAGAGACCCAGTACTTC
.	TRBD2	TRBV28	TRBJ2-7	CASSLSGTRSIHEQYF	TGTGCCAGCAGTTTATCTGGGACTAGAAGTATCCACGAGCAGTACTTC
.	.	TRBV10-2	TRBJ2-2	CASSESSYTGELFF	TGCGCCAGCAGTGAGAGCTCTTACACCGGGGAGCTGTTTTTT
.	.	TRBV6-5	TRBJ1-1	CASSYSIQANTEAFF	TGTGCCAGCAGTTACTCGATCCAGGCGAACACTGAAGCTTTCTTT
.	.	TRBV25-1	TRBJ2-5	CASSEMARVPETQYF	TGTGCCAGCAGTGAAATGGCTAGAGTTCCAGAGACCCAGTACTTC
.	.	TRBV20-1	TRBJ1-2	CSARDVYGYTF	TGCAGTGCTAGAGATGTATATGGCTACACCTTC
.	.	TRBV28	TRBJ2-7	CASSQRVAEQYF	TGTGCCAGCAGCCAGCGCGTGGCCGAGCAGTACTTC
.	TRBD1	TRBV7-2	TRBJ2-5	CASSDRVRKETQYF	TGTGCCAGCAGCGACAGGGTGAGGAAAGAGACCCAGTACTTC
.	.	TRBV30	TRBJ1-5	CAWSTSTGWNSNQPQHF	TGTGCCTGGAGTACATCTACCGGCTGGAATAGCAATCAGCCCCAGCATTTT
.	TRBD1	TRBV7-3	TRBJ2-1	CASSLDFGTGGNNEQFF	TGTGCCAGCAGCTTAGACTTCGGGACAGGGGGCAACAATGAGCAGTTCTTC
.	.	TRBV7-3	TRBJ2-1	CASSSGRNEQFF	TGTGCCAGCAGCTCGGGGCGCAATGAGCAGTTCTTC
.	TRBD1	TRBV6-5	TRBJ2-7	CASTRQGARDEQYF	TGTGCCAGCACCCGCCAGGGGGCGAGGGACGAGCAGTACTTC
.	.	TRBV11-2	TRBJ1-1	CASSLDGGYGNTEAFF	TGTGCCAGCAGCTTAGACGGGGGGTATGGGAACACTGAAGCTTTCTTT
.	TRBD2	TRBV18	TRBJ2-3	CASSPPMSGDSDTQYF	TGTGCCAGCTCACCACCGATGAGCGGGGACTCCGATACGCAGTATTTT
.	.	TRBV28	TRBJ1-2	CASTILLGTGYTF	TGTGCCAGCACCATACTCCTGGGGACTGGCTACACCTTC
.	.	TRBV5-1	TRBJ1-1	CASISDGGLNTEAFF	TGCGCCAGCATTAGTGATGGCGGATTGAACACTGAAGCTTTCTTT
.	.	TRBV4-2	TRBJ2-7	CASSQDLNQGYEQYF	TGTGCCAGCAGCCAAGATCTTAACCAGGGTTACGAGCAGTACTTC
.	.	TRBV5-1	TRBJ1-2	CASSLSVGGDGYTF	TGCGCCAGCAGCTTGAGCGTGGGAGGAGATGGCTACACCTTC
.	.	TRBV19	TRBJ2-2	CARHKGKGRQVRFTGELFF	TGTGCCAGGCATAAGGGAAAGGGTCGACAGGTTCGCTTCACCGGGGAGCTGTTTTTT
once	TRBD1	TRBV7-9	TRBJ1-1	CASSLEGQGFVTEAFF	TGTGCCAGCAGCTTAGAAGGACAGGGCTTTGTCACTGAAGCTTTCTTT
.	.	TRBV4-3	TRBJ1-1	CASSQESVFTEAFF	TGCGCCAGCAGCCAAGAATCGGTCTTTACTGAAGCTTTCTTT
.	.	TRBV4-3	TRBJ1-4	CASSQDTPTGFNEKLFF	TGCGCCAGCAGCCAAGATACCCCGACAGGCTTTAATGAAAAACTGTTTTTT